The clone carrying this T cell receptor (beta chain) was counted once. Antigen: not known. The PCR employed 60 Vbeta primers together with 13 Jbeta primers. In the authors' methods: Counted up in a later analysis, unique TCR beta chains came to roughly 80 million, with around 9.9 million shared. Assay used: immunoSEQ multiplex PCR; TCRdb lists only in-frame clones, some missing. V and J calls and clone size are as listed in that table; D and trimming were resolved from the DNA. The sample lists about 120,000 clones; 80% were seen once. This sample was taken from a study of cytomegalovirus exposure and HLA in healthy donors. Study-level findings and limits: For most TCR beta V segments, an earlier analysis put the productive rate at about 87% or about 30% of the time.

Trimming removed 6 bases from V and 1 base from J, with 9 bases in between. CDR1 is MNHEY, CDR2 SMNVEV, per germline (reference sequence). The CDR3 spans 13 residues. Sequenced input: PBMCs. This sequence originates from a female donor in good health and CMV-seropositive. The rearrangement uses TRBV27 and TRBJ2-5; possibly TRBD1 for D (6 bases). The CDR3 sequence is CASRRTAQETQYF. CDR3 coding DNA: TGTGCCAGCAGACGGACAGCCCAAGAGACCCAGTACTTC.